Each of the 21 T cell receptor beta chains below was sequenced from the same sample in a study of T cell responses to AZD1222 COVID-19 vaccine. Data came from immunoSEQ multiplex PCR; TCRdb stores just in-frame clones and leaves some out. Of about 130,000 clones in the sample, over 85% were seen once. Sequencing used peripheral blood, obtained on day 0 of AZD1222 vaccination. Receptors were obtained from an adult in good health.

The J gene is TRBJ1-4, the V gene TRBV7-9; 8 bases map to TRBD1. The CDR3 loop spans 16 amino acids. The V segment lost 5 bases and the J segment 3 bases; nucleotides outside the gene matches: 8. Germline V gene lookup returns CDR1 SEHNR and CDR2 FQNEAQ (reference sequence). CDR3 in amino acids: CASSQGGQVPNEKLFF. CDR3 sequence (DNA): TGTGCCAGCAGCCAAGGGGGACAGGTACCTAATGAAAAACTGTTTTTT.

The V call is TRBV3-1 (or the pseudogene TRBV3-2), the J call TRBJ1-1; D call uncertain. The CDR3 extends over 11 amino acids. V shed 3 bases and J shed 1 base, with 0 bases lying between them. CDR1 LGHDT and CDR2 YNNKEL come from the germline V gene (reference sequence). The DNA of the CDR3 is TGTGCCAGCAGCCAGAACACTGAAGCTTTCTTT. It encodes CASSQNTEAFF.

The V call is TRBV11-1, the J call TRBJ1-6; D remains unclear. The CDR3 totals 15 residues. Germline assignment: CDR1 SGHAT and CDR2 FQDESV (reference sequence). V dropped 6 bases and J dropped 5 bases, with 14 bases sitting between them. CDR3 DNA sequence: TGTGCCAGCAGGATAGACGACGGCCATAATTCACCCCTCCACTTT. The encoded protein is CASRIDDGHNSPLHF.

The chain recombines TRBV25-1 with TRBJ1-1; possibly TRBD1 for D (5 bases). Trimming pared 7 bases from V and 4 bases from J, leaving 13 bases between. The germline V gene has CDR1 MGHDK and CDR2 SYGVNS. This CDR3 is 13 amino acids long. CDR3 sequence: CASNGARSTEAFF. The CDR3 DNA follows: TGTGCCAGCAATGGGGCACGAAGCACTGAAGCTTTCTTT.

For this clone: At the DNA level, this CDR3 is encoded by other sequences in the same sample as well. V and J are TRBV10-3 and TRBJ1-3, with D possibly being TRBD1 (6 bases). Germline lookup yields CDR1 ENHRY and CDR2 SYGVKD. The CDR3 covers 13 residues. Trimming left V 8 bases short and J 0 bases short, with 8 bases between. The CDR3 DNA follows: TGTGCCATCGGACAGAACTCTGGAAACACCATATATTTT. It translates to CAIGQNSGNTIYF.

The rearrangement uses TRBV5-5 and TRBJ1-4; 9 nucleotides match TRBD1. Germline lookup yields CDR1 SGHKS and CDR2 YYEKEE (reference sequence). V shed 2 bases and J 6 bases; nucleotides not matched to a gene: 5. The CDR3 extends over 15 amino acids. The CDR3 loop reads CASSLPGQGDEKLFF. The CDR3 DNA sequence: TGTGCCAGCAGCTTACCGGGACAGGGAGATGAAAAACTGTTTTTT.

The chain joins TRBV7-2 to TRBJ1-4; D is unresolved. CDR1 and CDR2 (germline): SGHTA, FQGNSA. CDR3 length: 17 residues. V gave up 1 base and J gave up 0 bases, with 12 bases separating them. The CDR3 loop reads CASSLEHARATNEKLFF. DNA for the CDR3: TGTGCCAGCAGCTTAGAACATGCCCGCGCAACTAATGAAAAACTGTTTTTT.

The chain uses TRBV28 and TRBJ1-6; the D gene is possibly TRBD1 (5 bases). The CDR3 has 15 residues. The germline gives CDR1 MDHEN, CDR2 SYDVKM. The V end was cut by 6 bases, the J end by 6 bases, with 15 bases between. This chain's CDR3 is CASSPPGRSNSPLHF. CDR3 nucleotide sequence: TGTGCCAGCAGCCCCCCGGGACGGAGTAATTCACCCCTCCACTTT.

The V call is TRBV7-9, the J call TRBJ1-5, with 8 positions matching TRBD1. V shed 3 bases, J shed 6 bases, and the junction held 7 bases outside the gene matches. There are 15 residues in the CDR3. Germline V gives CDR1 SEHNR, CDR2 FQNEAQ (reference sequence). For the CDR3, the DNA is TGTGCCAGCAGCTTTGGACAGGGCGCGGGTCAGCCCCAGCATTTT. This translates into CASSFGQGAGQPQHF.

The V and J genes are TRBV25-1 and TRBJ2-1; TRBD1 is a possible D gene (6 bases). Deletions cut 7 bases from V and 8 bases from J, with 18 bases between. Germline V gives CDR1 MGHDK, CDR2 SYGVNS. The CDR3 loop spans 14 amino acids. CDR3 protein: CASTGHQWRDEQFF. For the CDR3, the DNA is TGTGCCAGCACGGGACATCAATGGCGCGATGAGCAGTTCTTC.

CDR3 DNA sequence: TGTGCCAGTAGTATCGGAGGGGCCAGAGGGAAGGAAAAACTGTTTTTT. It translates to CASSIGGARGKEKLFF. The chain has TRBV19 and TRBJ1-4; D is perhaps TRBD1 (5 bases). V lost 3 bases to trimming and J lost 8 bases, with 19 bases between them. Germline CDR1 reads LNHDA; CDR2 reads SQIVND (reference sequence). This CDR3 comprises 16 residues. The whole variable domain, filled in from reference TRBV19 and TRBJ1-4, reads DGGITQSPKYLFRKEGQNVTLSCEQNLNHDAMYWYRQDPGQGLRLIYYSQIVNDFQKGDIAEGYSVSREKKESFPLTVTSAQKNPTAFYLCASSIGGARGKEKLFFGSGTQLSVL.

This clone was recorded only once. The chain combines TRBV7-3 with TRBJ1-1; D is unresolved. V was shortened by 5 bases and J by 5 bases, with 18 bases between the two germline ends. The germline gives CDR1 SGHTA, CDR2 FQGTGA. The CDR3 sequence is 15 residues long. CDR3 nucleotides: TGTGCCAGCAGCCGAGAATCGGGTTTCCAGACTGAAGCTTTCTTT. This codes for CASSRESGFQTEAFF. Filled out from reference TRBV7-3 and TRBJ1-1, the complete variable domain reads GAGVSQTPSNKVTEKGKYVELRCDPISGHTALYWYRQSLGQGPEFLIYFQGTGAADDSGLPNDRFFAVRPEGSVSTLKIQRTERGDSAVYLCASSRESGFQTEAFFGQGTRLTVV.

The chain employs TRBV6-2 or TRBV6-3 and TRBJ2-1, with D possibly being TRBD2 (6 bases). V lost 5 bases and J lost 8, with 16 bases in between. The germline V gene has CDR1 MNHEY and CDR2 SVGEGT. CDR3 length: 14 residues. The DNA for the CDR3 is TGTGCCAGCAGTCTTAGCGGTTTGGGGTATGAGCAGTTCTTC. Its protein is CASSLSGLGYEQFF.

The gene calls are TRBV29-1 and TRBJ2-7, with 7 bases matching TRBD1. The CDR3 contains 16 residues. Unmatched junction bases numbered 11, after V lost 3 bases and J lost 0 bases. The V gene's germline CDR1 is SQVTM and CDR2 ANQGSEA. CDR3 amino acids: CSVESTGKKSSYEQYF. The CDR3 coding sequence is TGCAGCGTTGAGTCGACAGGGAAAAAGAGCTCCTACGAGCAGTACTTC.

The chain combines TRBV10-3 with TRBJ1-1; a possible D gene is TRBD1 (5 bases). CDR1 and CDR2 (germline): ENHRY, SYGVKD. The germline V and J ends were trimmed by 0 bases and 1 base, with 9 bases remaining between them. CDR3 length equals 15 residues. DNA of the CDR3: TGTGCCATCAGTGAGTCGGGACGGCAGAACACTGAAGCTTTCTTT. The encoded protein is CAISESGRQNTEAFF.

The rearrangement joins TRBV24-1 to TRBJ1-5; D is unresolved. Trimming left V 4 bases short and J 4 bases short, with 4 bases between. The CDR3 runs to 12 residues. CDR1 is KGHDR, CDR2 SFDVKD, per germline. The CDR3 reads CATSDNNQPQHF. Here the CDR3 DNA reads TGTGCCACCAGTGACAATAATCAGCCCCAGCATTTT.

This clone has just one count. The rearrangement uses TRBV28 and TRBJ2-7; D remains ambiguous. Per the germline V gene, CDR1 is MDHEN and CDR2 is SYDVKM. This CDR3 spans 12 amino acids. The germline V and J ends were trimmed by 2 bases and 5 bases, with 7 bases remaining between them. The chain's CDR3 is CASSLRFNEQYF. DNA for the CDR3: TGTGCCAGCAGTTTACGGTTCAACGAGCAGTACTTC.

This rearrangement joins TRBV10-3 to TRBJ1-4; D gene ambiguous. CDR3 length equals 17 residues. V was trimmed by 0 bases and J by 0 bases, leaving 11 bases between them. Germline V gives CDR1 ENHRY, CDR2 SYGVKD. The CDR3 loop is CAISESGGTSTNEKLFF. CDR3 bases: TGTGCCATCAGTGAGTCCGGAGGAACATCAACTAATGAAAAACTGTTTTTT.

The chain links TRBV9 to TRBJ1-6, with D possibly matching TRBD1 (5 bases). CDR1 is SGDLS and CDR2 is YYNGEE in the germline V gene. V shed 4 bases and J shed 7 bases, with 15 bases lying between them. CDR3 length: 15 residues. CDR3 nucleotide sequence: TGTGCCAGCAGCCCATCGGGCGGGGGGAATTCACCCCTCCACTTT. This codes for CASSPSGGGNSPLHF.

V is TRBV5-4 and J is TRBJ1-3; TRBD1 matches 7 bases. The CDR3 length is 17 residues. Germline V lookup: CDR1 SGHNT, CDR2 YYREEE (reference sequence). With V trimmed by 2 bases and J by 0 bases, 8 bases remained unmatched. CDR3 sequence: CASSLTLNRGSGNTIYF. CDR3 sequence (DNA): TGTGCCAGCAGCTTAACGCTAAACAGGGGCTCTGGAAACACCATATATTTT.

V is TRBV14 and J is TRBJ1-3, with D unresolved. Between the trimmed V and J ends, which lost 3 bases and 1 base, there was a span of 4 bases. Per germline, CDR1 SGHDN and CDR2 FVKESK. The CDR3 loop spans 13 amino acids. CDR3: CASSHRSGNTIYF. CDR3 nucleotides: TGTGCCAGCAGCCACAGGTCTGGAAACACCATATATTTT.